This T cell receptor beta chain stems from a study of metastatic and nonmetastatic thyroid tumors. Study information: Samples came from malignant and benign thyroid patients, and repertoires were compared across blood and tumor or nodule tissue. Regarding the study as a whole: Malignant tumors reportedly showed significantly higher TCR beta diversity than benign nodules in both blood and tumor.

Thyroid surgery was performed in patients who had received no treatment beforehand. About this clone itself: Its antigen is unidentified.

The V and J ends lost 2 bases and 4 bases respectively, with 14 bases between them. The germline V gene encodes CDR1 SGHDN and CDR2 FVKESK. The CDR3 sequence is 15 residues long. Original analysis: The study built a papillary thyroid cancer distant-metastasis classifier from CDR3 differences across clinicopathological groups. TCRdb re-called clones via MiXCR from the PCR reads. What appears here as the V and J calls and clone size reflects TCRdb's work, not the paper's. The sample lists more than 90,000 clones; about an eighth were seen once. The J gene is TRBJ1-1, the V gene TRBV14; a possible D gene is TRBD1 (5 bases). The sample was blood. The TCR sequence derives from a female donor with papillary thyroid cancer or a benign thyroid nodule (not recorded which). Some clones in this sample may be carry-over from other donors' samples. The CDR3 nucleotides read TGTGCCAGCAGCCAACATCTGGGGGTAAGCACTGAAGCTTTCTTT. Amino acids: CASSQHLGVSTEAFF. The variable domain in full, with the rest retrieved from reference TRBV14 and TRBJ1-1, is EAGVTQFPSHSVIEKGQTVTLRCDPISGHDNLYWYRRVMGKEIKFLLHFVKESKQDESGMPNNRFLAERTGGTYSTLKVQPAELEDSGVYFCASSQHLGVSTEAFFGQGTRLTVV.